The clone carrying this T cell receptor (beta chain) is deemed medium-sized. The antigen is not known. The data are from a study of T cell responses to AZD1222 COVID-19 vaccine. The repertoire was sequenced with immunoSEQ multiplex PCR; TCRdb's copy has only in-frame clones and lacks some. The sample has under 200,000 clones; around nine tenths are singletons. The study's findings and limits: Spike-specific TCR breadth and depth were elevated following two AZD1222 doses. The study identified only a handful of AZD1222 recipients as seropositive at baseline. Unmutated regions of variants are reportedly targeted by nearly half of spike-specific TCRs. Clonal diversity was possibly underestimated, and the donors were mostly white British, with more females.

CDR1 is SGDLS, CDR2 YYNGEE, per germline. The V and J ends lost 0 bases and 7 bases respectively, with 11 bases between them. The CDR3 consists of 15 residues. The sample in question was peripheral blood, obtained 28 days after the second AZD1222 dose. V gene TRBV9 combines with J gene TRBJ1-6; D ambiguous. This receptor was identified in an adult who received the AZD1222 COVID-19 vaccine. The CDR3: CASSVGSFGNSPLHF. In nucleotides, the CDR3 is TGTGCCAGCAGCGTAGGCTCCTTCGGAAATTCACCCCTCCACTTT.